The clone carrying this TCR beta chain was recorded a few times. Its target is not known. The data were obtained in a study of identical twins. J gave up 0 bases and V 4 bases, and 10 bases lay outside the gene matches. The CDR3 totals 20 residues. In germline, CDR1 is MNHEY, CDR2 SVGEGT. TCRdb used MiXCR to reprocess the 5' RACE reads, holding one entry per CDR3 protein. The data show roughly 250,000 distinct CDR3 sequences, with 11% to 15% seen just once and 7% to 9.5% held by the top ten. General observations from the study: Model-predicted out-of-frame TCR alpha sharing fell below observed values in monozygotic twins. Twins showed weaker excess sharing in their beta out-of-frame sequences.

The V gene is TRBV6-2 or TRBV6-3, the J gene TRBJ2-1; TRBD2 matches at 15 bases. Sequenced: memory (CD45RO+) T cells sorted from blood. The TCR sequence derives from a woman between 18 and 30 years old in good health. CDR3 DNA: TGTGCCAGCAGTTCCCGGACTAGCGGGAGGGCCTCGAGCTCCTACAATGAGCAGTTCTTC. Translation: CASSSRTSGRASSSYNEQFF.